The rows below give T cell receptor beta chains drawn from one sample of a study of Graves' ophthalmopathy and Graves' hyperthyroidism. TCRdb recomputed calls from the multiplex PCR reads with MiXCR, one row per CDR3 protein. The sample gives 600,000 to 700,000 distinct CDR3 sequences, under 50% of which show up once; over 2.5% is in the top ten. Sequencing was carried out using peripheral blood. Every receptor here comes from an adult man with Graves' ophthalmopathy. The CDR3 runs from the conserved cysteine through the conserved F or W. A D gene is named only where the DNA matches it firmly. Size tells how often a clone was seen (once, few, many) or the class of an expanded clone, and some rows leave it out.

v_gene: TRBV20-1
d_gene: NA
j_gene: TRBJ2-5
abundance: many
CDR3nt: TGCAGTGCTAGACAGGCAGATGAGACCCAGTACTTC
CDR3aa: CSARQADETQYF

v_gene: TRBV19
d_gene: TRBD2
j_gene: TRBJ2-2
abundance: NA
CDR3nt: TGTGCCAGTAGTGGCGGGGGGGCTAGCGGGAGGGCCCTATCTGGGGAGCTGTTTTTT
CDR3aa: CASSGGGASGRALSGELFF

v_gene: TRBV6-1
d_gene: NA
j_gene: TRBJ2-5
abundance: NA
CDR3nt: TGTGCCAGCATGGACGAGGCAGCGAACCAAGAGACCCAGTACTTC
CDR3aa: CASMDEAANQETQYF

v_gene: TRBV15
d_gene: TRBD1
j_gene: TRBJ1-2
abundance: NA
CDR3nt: TGTGCCACCAGCACCAGAGGAACAGGGGGCTCCACCTTC
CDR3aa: CATSTRGTGGSTF

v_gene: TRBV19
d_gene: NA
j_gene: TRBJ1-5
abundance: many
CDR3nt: TGTGCCAGTAGGACCGCGGGGACTAGCGGGAATCAGCCCCAGCATTTT
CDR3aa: CASRTAGTSGNQPQHF

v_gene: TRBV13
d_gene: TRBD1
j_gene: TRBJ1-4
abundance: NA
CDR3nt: TGTGCCAGCAGCCCCCGGGACAGGGGGCGAGAAAAACTGTTTTTT
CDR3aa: CASSPRDRGREKLFF

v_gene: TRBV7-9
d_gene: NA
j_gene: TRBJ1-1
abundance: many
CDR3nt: TGTGCCAGCAGCCGAGGGTCAGTAATGAACACTGAAGCTTTCTTT
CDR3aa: CASSRGSVMNTEAFF

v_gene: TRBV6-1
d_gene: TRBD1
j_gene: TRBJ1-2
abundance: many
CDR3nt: TGTGCCAGCAGTGAAGCGCGGACAGGGGGCAATGGCTACACCTTC
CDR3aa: CASSEARTGGNGYTF

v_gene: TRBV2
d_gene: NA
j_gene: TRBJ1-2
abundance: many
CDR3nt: TGTGCCAGCAGTGAAGAAGGCCCCCTCTATGGCTACACCTTC
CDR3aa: CASSEEGPLYGYTF

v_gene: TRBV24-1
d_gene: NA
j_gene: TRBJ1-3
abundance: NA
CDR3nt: TGTGCCACCACGGGAGGGCTGGGATACACCATATATTTT
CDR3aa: CATTGGLGYTIYF

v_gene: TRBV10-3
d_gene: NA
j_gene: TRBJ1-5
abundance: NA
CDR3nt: TGTGCCATCAGTGAGGCCGGGCAAGAGACCCAGCATTTT
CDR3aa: CAISEAGQETQHF

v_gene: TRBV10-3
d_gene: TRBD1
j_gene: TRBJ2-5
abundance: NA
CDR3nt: TGTGCCATCGCGGGACAGGGTTCGGAGACCCAGTACTTC
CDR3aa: CAIAGQGSETQYF

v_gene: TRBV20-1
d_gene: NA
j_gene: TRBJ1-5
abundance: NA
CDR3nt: TGCAGTGCTAGAGGCTGGGGGGCCGGCAATCAGCCCCAGCATTTT
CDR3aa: CSARGWGAGNQPQHF

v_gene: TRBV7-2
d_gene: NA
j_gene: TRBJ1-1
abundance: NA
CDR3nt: TGTGCCAGCGGAAGGATGGCCTACGGGGTGGAAGCTTTCTTT
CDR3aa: CASGRMAYGVEAFF

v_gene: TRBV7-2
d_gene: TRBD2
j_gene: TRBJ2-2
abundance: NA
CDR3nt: TGTGCCAGCAGCTTAGGTTCTAGCGGGCACGGGGAGCTGTTTTTT
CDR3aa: CASSLGSSGHGELFF

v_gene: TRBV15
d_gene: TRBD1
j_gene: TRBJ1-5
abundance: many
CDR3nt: TGTGCCACCAGCAATTCAACAGGGGGCTATCAGCCCCAGCATTTT
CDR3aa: CATSNSTGGYQPQHF

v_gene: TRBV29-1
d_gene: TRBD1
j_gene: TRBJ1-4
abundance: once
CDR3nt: TGCAGCGTACACAGGACAGGGACCGAAAAACTGTTTTTT
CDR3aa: CSVHRTGTEKLFF

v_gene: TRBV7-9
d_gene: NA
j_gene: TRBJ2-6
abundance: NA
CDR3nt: TGTGCCAGCAGCTTAGGTCGGGGGACCTACGTCCTGACTTTC
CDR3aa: CASSLGRGTYVLTF

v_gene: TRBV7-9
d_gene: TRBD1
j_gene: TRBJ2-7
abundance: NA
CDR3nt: TGTGCCAGCAGCTCGGCAGGGGGTTACCCCTACGAGCAGTACTTC
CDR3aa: CASSSAGGYPYEQYF

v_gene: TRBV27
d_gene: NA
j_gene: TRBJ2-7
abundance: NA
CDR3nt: TGTGCCAGCAGTTTATCAGGGGCGGCGGAGCAGTACTTC
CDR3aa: CASSLSGAAEQYF

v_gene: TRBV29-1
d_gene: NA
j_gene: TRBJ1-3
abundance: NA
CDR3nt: TGCAGCGCTAGGGGAGCCATATATTTT
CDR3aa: CSARGAIYF

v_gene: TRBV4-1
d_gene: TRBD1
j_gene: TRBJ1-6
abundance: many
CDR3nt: TGCGCCAGCAGCCAAGACCCCCGGGACAGGCATTCACCCCTCCACTTT
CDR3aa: CASSQDPRDRHSPLHF

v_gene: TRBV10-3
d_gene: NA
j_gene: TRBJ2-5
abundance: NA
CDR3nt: TGTGCCACATCCCCGTGCCAAGAGACCCAGTACTTC
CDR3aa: CATSPCQETQYF

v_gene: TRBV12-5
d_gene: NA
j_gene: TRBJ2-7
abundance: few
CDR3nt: TGTGCTAGTGGTTTGGACCTCTTGGGCGAGAGCTCCTACGAGCAGTACTTC
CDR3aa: CASGLDLLGESSYEQYF

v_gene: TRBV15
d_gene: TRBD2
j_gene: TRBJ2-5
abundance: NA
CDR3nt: TGTGCCACCAGCCGTACGACTAGCGGGGGCATGGGGACCCAGTACTTC
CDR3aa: CATSRTTSGGMGTQYF

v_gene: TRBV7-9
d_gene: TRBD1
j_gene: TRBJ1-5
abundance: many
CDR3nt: TGTGCCAGCAGTTCGACCCTATCAGGGGGGAATCAGCCCCAGCATTTT
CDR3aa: CASSSTLSGGNQPQHF

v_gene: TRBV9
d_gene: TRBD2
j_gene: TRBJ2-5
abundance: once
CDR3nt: TGTGCCAGCAGCAAGAGGGGACTAGCGGGGGGCCAAGAGACCCAGTACTTC
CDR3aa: CASSKRGLAGGQETQYF

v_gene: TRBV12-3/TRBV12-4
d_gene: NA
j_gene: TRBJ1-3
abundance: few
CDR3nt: TGTGCCAGCAGTTTGAAGTCAGAACTAAACACCATATATTTT
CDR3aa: CASSLKSELNTIYF

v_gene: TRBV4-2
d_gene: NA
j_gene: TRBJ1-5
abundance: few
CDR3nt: TGTGCCAGCAGACCCGGCGAATATAGCAATCAGCCCCAGCATTTT
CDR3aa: CASRPGEYSNQPQHF

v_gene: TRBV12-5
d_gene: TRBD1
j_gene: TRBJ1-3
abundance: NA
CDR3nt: TGTGCTAGTGGTTTCTGGACCGGGACAGGCTATCCGAGCTCTGGAAACACCATATATTTT
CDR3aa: CASGFWTGTGYPSSGNTIYF

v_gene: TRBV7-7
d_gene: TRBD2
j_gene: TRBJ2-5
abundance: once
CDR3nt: TGTGCTAGCGGGTCGGCCGGGGAGACCCAGTACTTC
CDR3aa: CASGSAGETQYF

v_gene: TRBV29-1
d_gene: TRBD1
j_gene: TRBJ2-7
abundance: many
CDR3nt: TGCAGCGTTAAGCCCGGGACAGGGATCTACGAGCAGTACTTC
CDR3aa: CSVKPGTGIYEQYF

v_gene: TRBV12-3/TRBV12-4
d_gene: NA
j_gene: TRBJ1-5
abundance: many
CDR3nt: TGTGCCAGCAGGACCGGGACATCGAATCAGCCCCAGCATTTT
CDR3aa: CASRTGTSNQPQHF

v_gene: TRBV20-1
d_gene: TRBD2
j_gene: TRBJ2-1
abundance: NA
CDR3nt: TGCAGTGCTAGTGGACCGACTAGCGGGAGGACTCTCTACAATGAGCAGTTCTTC
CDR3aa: CSASGPTSGRTLYNEQFF

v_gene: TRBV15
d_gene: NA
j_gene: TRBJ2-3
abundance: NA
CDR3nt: TGTGCCACCAGCAGAGGTTTCGGGGGAGCTACGCAGTATTTT
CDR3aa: CATSRGFGGATQYF

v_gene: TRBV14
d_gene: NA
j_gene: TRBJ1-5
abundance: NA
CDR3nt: TGTGCCAGCAGCCCCCTCGGGCAGGGAGGCAATCAGCCCCAGCATTTT
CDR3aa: CASSPLGQGGNQPQHF

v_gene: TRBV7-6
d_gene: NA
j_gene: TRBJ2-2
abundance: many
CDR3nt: TGTGCCACCGTCCGGGGGAGTGGAACCGGGGAGCTGTTTTTT
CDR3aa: CATVRGSGTGELFF

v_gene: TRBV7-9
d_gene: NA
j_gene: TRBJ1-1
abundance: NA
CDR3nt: TGTGCCTGGAAGCACGACACCATGAACACTGAAGCTTTCTTT
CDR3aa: CAWKHDTMNTEAFF

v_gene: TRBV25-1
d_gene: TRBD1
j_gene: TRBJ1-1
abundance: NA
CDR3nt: TGTGCCAGCAGCGGACAGGGGGTTGACACTGAAGCTTTCTTT
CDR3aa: CASSGQGVDTEAFF

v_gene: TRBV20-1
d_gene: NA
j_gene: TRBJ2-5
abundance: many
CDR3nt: TGCAGTGCTCTCCCCTATAGACGTACCGCCCAAGAGACCCAGTACTTC
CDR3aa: CSALPYRRTAQETQYF

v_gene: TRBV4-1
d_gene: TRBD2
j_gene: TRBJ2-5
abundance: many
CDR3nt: TGCGCCAGCAGCCAAGAGGGGACTAGCGGACAAGAGACCCAGTACTTC
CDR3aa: CASSQEGTSGQETQYF

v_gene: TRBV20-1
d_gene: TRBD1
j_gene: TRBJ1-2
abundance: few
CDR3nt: TGCAGTGCTCGGGGACAGGGTGGCTATGGCTACACCTTC
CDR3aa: CSARGQGGYGYTF

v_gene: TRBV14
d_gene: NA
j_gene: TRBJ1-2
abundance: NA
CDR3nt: TGTGCCAGCAGCCAAGAAGTGGGACGCTACACCTTC
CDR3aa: CASSQEVGRYTF

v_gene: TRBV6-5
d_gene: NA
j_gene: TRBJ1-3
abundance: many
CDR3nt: TGTGCCAGCAGTTCCGGCTTACCCTGGGTCACCATATATTTT
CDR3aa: CASSSGLPWVTIYF

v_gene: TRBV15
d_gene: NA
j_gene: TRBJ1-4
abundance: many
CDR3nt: TGTGCCACCAGCAGAGATCTGTGGAACATTAATGAAAAACTGTTTTTT
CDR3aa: CATSRDLWNINEKLFF

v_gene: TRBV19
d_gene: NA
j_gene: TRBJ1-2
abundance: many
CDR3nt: TGTGCCAGTAGTATTCTAGAAAACTATGGCTACACCTTC
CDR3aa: CASSILENYGYTF

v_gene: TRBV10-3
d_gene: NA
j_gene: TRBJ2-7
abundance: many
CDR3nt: TGTGCCATCAGTGAGCCGGCCCAGGGCGGCTACGAGCAGTACTTC
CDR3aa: CAISEPAQGGYEQYF

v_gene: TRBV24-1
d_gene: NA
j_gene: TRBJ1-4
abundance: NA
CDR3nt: TGTGCCACCAGTGACACTGAACTGTTTTTT
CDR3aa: CATSDTELFF

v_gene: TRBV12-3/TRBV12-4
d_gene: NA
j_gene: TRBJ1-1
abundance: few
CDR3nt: TGTGCCAGCAGTTTTGAGGGGGGTGGGAACACTGAAGCTTTCTTT
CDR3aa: CASSFEGGGNTEAFF

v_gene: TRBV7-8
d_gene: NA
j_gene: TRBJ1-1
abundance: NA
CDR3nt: TGTGCCAGCAGCTCACTAGGACAGATCATGAACACTGAAGCTTTCTTT
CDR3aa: CASSSLGQIMNTEAFF

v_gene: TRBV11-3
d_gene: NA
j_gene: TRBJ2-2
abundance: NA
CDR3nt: TGTGCCAGCAGCTCTCACGGGCAGACCACCGGGGAGCTGTTTTTT
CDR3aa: CASSSHGQTTGELFF

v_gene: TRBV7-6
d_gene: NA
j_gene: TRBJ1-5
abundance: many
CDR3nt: TGTGCCAGCAGCCCAGGATCAGGGTACCTAATCAATCAGCCCCAGCATTTT
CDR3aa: CASSPGSGYLINQPQHF

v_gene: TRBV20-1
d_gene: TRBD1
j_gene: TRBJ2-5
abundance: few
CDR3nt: TGCAGTGCTGGGACAGGGACGGAGACCCAGTACTTC
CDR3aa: CSAGTGTETQYF

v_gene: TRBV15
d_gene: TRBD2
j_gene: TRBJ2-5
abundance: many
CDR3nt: TGTGCCACCAGCAGAGATCAAGCGGGAGCCGGGGAGACCCAGTACTTC
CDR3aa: CATSRDQAGAGETQYF

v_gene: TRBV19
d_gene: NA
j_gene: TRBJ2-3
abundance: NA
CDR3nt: TGTGCCAGTAGTACTGAGCGATACACAGATACGCAGTATTTT
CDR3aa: CASSTERYTDTQYF